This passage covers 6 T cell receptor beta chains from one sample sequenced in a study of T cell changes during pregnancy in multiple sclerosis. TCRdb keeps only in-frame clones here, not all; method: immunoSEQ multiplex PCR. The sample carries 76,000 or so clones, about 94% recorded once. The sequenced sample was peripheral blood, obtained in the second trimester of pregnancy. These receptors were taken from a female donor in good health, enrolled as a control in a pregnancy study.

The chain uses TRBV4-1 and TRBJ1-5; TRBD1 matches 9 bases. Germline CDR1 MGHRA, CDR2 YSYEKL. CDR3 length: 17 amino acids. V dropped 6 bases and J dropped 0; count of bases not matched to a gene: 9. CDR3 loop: CASSPGTGRYSNQPQHF. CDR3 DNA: TGCGCCAGCAGTCCCGGGACAGGGCGATATAGCAATCAGCCCCAGCATTTT.

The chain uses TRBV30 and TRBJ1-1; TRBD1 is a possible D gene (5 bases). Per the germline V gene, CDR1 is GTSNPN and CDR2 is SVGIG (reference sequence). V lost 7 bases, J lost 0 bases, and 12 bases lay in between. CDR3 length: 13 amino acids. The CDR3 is CASRDRMNTEAFF. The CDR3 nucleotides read TGTGCCTCCAGGGATCGCATGAACACTGAAGCTTTCTTT.

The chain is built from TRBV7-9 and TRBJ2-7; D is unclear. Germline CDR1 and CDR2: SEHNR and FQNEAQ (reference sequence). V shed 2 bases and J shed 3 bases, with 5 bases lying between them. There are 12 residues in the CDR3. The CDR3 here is CASSLIIYEQYF. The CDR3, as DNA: TGTGCCAGCAGCTTAATTATCTACGAGCAGTACTTC. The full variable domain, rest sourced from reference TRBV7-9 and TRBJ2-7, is DTGVSQNPRHKITKRGQNVTFRCDPISEHNRLYWYRQTLGQGPEFLTYFQNEAQLEKSRLLSDRFSAERPKGSFSTLEIQRTEQGDSAMYLCASSLIIYEQYFGPGTRLTVT.

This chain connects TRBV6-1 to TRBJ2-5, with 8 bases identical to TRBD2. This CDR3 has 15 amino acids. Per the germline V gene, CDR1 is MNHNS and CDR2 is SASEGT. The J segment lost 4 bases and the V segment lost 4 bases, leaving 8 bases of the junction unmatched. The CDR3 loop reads CASSVEAGVPETQYF. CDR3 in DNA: TGTGCCAGCAGTGTAGAAGCGGGGGTACCAGAGACCCAGTACTTC.

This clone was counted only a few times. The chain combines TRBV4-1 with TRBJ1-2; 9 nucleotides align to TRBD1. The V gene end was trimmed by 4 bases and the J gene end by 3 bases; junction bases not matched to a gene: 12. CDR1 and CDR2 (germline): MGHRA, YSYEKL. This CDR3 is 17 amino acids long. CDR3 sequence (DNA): TGCGCCAGCAGCCCCCCATGGAGGGGACAGGGAGACTATGGCTACACCTTC. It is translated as CASSPPWRGQGDYGYTF.

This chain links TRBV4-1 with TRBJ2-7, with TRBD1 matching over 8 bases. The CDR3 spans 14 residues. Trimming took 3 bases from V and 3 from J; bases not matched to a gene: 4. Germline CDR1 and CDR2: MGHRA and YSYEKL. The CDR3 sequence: CASSHQGQGYEQYF. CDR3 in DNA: TGCGCCAGCAGCCACCAAGGACAGGGCTACGAGCAGTACTTC.